Following are 8 T cell receptor beta chains from one sample sequenced in a study of blood T cell repertoires in COVID-19. Here immunoSEQ multiplex PCR was the method, and the copy in TCRdb shows in-frame clones only, minus some. The sample records over 55,000 clones, more than 80% being singletons. Material for sequencing was PBMCs or T cells enriched from blood (not recorded which). All receptors derive from a woman between 40 and 50 years old with acute COVID-19.

The chain is built from TRBV24-1 and TRBJ2-5; perhaps TRBD1 as D (7 bases). The V gene's germline CDR1 is KGHDR and CDR2 SFDVKD. This CDR3 contains 15 residues. V was pared by 5 bases and J by 5 bases, with 17 bases between. The CDR3 nucleotides are TGTGCCACCAGTGGTACCAGGGGGACTCGGGAGACCCAGTACTTC. Amino acids: CATSGTRGTRETQYF.

The chain recombines TRBV10-1 with TRBJ2-2; D not certain. Germline assignment: CDR1 WNHNN and CDR2 SYGVQD (reference sequence). CDR3 length: 13 amino acids. V dropped 8 bases and J dropped 0 bases, with 7 bases sitting between them. As DNA, the CDR3 is TGCGCCAGCTCGGTAACGAACACCGGGGAGCTGTTTTTT. As protein: CASSVTNTGELFF.

V gene TRBV29-1 combines with J gene TRBJ2-1, with TRBD1 matching over 9 bases. The germline V gene encodes CDR1 SQVTM and CDR2 ANQGSEA. The V and J ends lost 6 bases and 10 bases, in that order; junction bases with no gene match: 19. The CDR3 sequence is 16 residues long. The CDR3 loop is CSVQPGQGRLAREQFF. CDR3 nucleotide sequence: TGCAGCGTCCAACCGGGACAGGGACGTTTAGCTAGGGAGCAGTTCTTC.

This clone was found once. This chain connects TRBV4-1 to TRBJ1-1, with D tentatively TRBD1 (6 bases). V lost 5 bases and J lost 0, with 10 bases in between. There are 14 residues in the CDR3. Germline loops: CDR1 MGHRA, CDR2 YSYEKL. Here the CDR3 reads CASSWDTLNTEAFF. CDR3 DNA: TGCGCCAGCAGCTGGGACACACTGAACACTGAAGCTTTCTTT.

In its sample, this clone was seen a few times. One end of the junction varies from germline; a read error may be responsible. The CDR3 protein is CASNNIPSGGSSHYEQYF. The CDR3 nucleotides are TGTGCTAGCAACAATATCCCCTCGGGCGGGAGTTCGCACTACGAGCAGTACTTC. The chain couples TRBV7-7 to TRBJ2-7; 7 nucleotides line up with TRBD2. Germline lookup yields CDR1 SSHAT and CDR2 FNYEAQ (reference sequence). This CDR3 has 18 residues.

The chain uses TRBV19 and TRBJ1-2; D may be TRBD1 (5 bases). Deletions cut 6 bases from V and 2 bases from J, with 16 bases between. CDR1 LNHDA and CDR2 SQIVND come from the germline V gene (reference sequence). The length of the CDR3 is 15 residues. The CDR3 region has the DNA TGTGCCAGTAGCCCGGGGGGACGGCCAAACTATGGCTACACCTTC. Protein product: CASSPGGRPNYGYTF.

This chain connects TRBV7-8 to TRBJ1-5; D call uncertain. The V gene lost 5 bases and the J gene lost 1 base, with 9 bases spanning the gap. CDR1 is SGHVS and CDR2 is FQNEAQ in the germline V gene. The CDR3 covers 14 residues. CDR3 nucleotides: TGTGCCAGCAGCCCCGGTTCAAGCAATCAGCCCCAGCATTTT. It codes for CASSPGSSNQPQHF.

This clone has only one observation. The chain couples TRBV27 to TRBJ2-2; a weak D match, TRBD2 (5 bases). Germline assignment: CDR1 MNHEY and CDR2 SMNVEV (reference sequence). This CDR3 spans 15 amino acids. Trimming pared 6 bases from V and 4 bases from J, leaving 15 bases between. CDR3 coding DNA: TGTGCCAGCAGCCCCCAAAGCGGCCCCACCGGGGAGCTGTTTTTT. It translates to CASSPQSGPTGELFF.